This TCR beta chain was sequenced for a study of human T cells and chemical hapten exposure. Study summary: After 6 days, upper back 0.01% DPC patch tests were scored.

CDR1 is LNHDA and CDR2 is SQIVND in the germline V gene (reference sequence). Germline trimming cut 1 base from V and 5 bases from J; bases unmatched to any gene: 4. This CDR3 is built from 15 residues. In its sample, this clonotype was seen a few times. The antigen is undetermined. General observations from the study: There was a positive correlation between PT1 expanded TCR counts and patch test score.

A single record per CDR3 protein comes from TCRdb applying MiXCR to the RACE reads. The table has around 380,000 distinct CDR3 sequences, about 4.4% seen once; the top ten hold 2% to 2.5%. The time point denotes: patch test 1, 2 weeks after DPC sensitization. Documented treatment: therapeutic diphenylcyclopropenone sensitization with weekly scalp DPC. Sample donors consisted of patients with alopecia, aged 18 to 70 years, who were suitable for DPC. Sequenced material: whole blood, taken in connection with sensitization to the hapten diphenylcyclopropenone (DPC). The sequence came from a woman aged 45-65 years with alopecia areata. Some clones in this sample may be carry-over from other donors' samples. The rearrangement joins TRBV19 to TRBJ2-1; 8 nucleotides match TRBD2. Here the CDR3 DNA reads TGTGCCAGTAGTATAGTCGGGAGGGCCAACAATGAGCAGTTCTTC. Translating it yields CASSIVGRANNEQFF.